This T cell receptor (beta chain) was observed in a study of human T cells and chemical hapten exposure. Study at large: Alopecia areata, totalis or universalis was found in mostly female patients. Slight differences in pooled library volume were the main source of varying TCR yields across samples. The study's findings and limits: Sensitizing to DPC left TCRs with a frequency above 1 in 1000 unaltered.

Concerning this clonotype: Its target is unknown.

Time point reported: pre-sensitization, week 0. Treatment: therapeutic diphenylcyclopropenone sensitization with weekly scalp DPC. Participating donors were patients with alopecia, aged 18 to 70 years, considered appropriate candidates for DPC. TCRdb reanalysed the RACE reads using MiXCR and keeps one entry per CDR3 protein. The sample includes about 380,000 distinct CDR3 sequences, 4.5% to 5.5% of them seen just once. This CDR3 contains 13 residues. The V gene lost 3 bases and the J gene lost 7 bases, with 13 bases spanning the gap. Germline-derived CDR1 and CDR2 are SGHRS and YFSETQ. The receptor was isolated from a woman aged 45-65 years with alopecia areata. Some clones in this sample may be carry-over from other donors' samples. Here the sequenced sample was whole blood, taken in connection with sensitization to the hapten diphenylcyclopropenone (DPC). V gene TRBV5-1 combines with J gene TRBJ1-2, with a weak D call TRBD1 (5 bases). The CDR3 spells CASSSGGKSGYTF. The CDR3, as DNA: TGCGCCAGCAGCTCTGGGGGGAAAAGTGGCTACACCTTC.